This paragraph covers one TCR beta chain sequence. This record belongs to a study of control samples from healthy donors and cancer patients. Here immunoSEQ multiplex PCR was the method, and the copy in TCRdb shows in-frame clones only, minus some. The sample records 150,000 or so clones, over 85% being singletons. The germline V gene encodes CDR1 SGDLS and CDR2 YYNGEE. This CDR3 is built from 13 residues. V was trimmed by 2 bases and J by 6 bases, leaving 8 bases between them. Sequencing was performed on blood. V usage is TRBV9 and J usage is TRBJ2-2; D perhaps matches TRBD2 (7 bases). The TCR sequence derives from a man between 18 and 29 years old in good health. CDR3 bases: TGTGCCAGCAGCGTCGGGGGGCCCGGGGAGCTGTTTTTT. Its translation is CASSVGGPGELFF. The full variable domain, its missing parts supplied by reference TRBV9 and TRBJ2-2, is DSGVTQTPKHLITATGQRVTLRCSPRSGDLSVYWYQQSLDQGLQFLIQYYNGEERAKGNILERFSAQQFPDLHSELNLSSLELGDSALYFCASSVGGPGELFFGEGSRLTVL.